This T cell receptor beta chain derives from a study of CD8 T cells in ankylosing spondylitis listed by TCRdb under 2017. Regarding the study in general: To find TCR variants linked to disease, the study profiled T cell receptor beta repertoires in ankylosing spondylitis patients and healthy donors. Peripheral blood was sampled, and synovial fluid was additionally collected from ankylosing spondylitis patients. The full study cohort was made up of about 25 ankylosing spondylitis patients and 108 healthy donors. The paper's findings and limits, for the study overall: A TCR beta motif of several highly homologous amino acid variants appeared characteristic of blood from ankylosing spondylitis patients. The disease-linked clones had a CD8+ phenotype and were found at relatively low frequencies in peripheral blood. Significant enrichment of the disease-linked clones was reported in matched synovial fluid samples from ankylosing spondylitis patients. Some of the motif variants had been reported before in the synovial fluid and blood of reactive arthritis patients, a finding that suggests common disease-initiation mechanisms.

Sequencer: Illumina HiSeq 2500. TCR beta libraries were prepared by quantitative 5'-RACE with molecular barcodes. The published analysis was carried out like this. To identify disease-linked TCR variants, a new computational method was used, one built on a probabilistic model of VDJ rearrangement. TCRdb's own reprocessing of the public reads used fastp at Q25 and MiXCR and kept productive beta chains. For every CDR3 protein sequence, its rows merge into one entry that carries the most common genes and DNA. TCRdb's processing, not the authors' own work, is the source of the V and J calls. This sample comprises about 250,000 distinct CDR3 sequences, about 20% of them detected only once. The top ten clonotypes cover more than 25% of the sample. This clonotype was recorded many times. Its antigen is still unknown. No much larger clone exists at a distance of one base, and base qualities are not known. The CDR3 covers 14 residues, taking in both the cysteine and the phenylalanine. Here the CDR3 DNA is all that survives: 42 bases in frame from base 1. The trim is 5 bases for V and 4 bases for J, with a gap of 15 bases between the germline ends. For CDR1 and CDR2, the germline V gene lists SGHAT and FQNNGV.

The V gene is TRBV11-2 and the J gene is TRBJ2-7, with the D call tentatively TRBD1 or TRBD2, each fitting 5 bases. This TCR was sampled from a male donor with ankylosing spondylitis or in good health (not recorded which). The specimen sequenced was blood, either unsorted or a sorted T cell fraction (not recorded which). The DNA is TGTGCCAGCAGCCAGGGAGACAGTGGATACGAGCAGTACTTC. Translated, it gives CASSQGDSGYEQYF.